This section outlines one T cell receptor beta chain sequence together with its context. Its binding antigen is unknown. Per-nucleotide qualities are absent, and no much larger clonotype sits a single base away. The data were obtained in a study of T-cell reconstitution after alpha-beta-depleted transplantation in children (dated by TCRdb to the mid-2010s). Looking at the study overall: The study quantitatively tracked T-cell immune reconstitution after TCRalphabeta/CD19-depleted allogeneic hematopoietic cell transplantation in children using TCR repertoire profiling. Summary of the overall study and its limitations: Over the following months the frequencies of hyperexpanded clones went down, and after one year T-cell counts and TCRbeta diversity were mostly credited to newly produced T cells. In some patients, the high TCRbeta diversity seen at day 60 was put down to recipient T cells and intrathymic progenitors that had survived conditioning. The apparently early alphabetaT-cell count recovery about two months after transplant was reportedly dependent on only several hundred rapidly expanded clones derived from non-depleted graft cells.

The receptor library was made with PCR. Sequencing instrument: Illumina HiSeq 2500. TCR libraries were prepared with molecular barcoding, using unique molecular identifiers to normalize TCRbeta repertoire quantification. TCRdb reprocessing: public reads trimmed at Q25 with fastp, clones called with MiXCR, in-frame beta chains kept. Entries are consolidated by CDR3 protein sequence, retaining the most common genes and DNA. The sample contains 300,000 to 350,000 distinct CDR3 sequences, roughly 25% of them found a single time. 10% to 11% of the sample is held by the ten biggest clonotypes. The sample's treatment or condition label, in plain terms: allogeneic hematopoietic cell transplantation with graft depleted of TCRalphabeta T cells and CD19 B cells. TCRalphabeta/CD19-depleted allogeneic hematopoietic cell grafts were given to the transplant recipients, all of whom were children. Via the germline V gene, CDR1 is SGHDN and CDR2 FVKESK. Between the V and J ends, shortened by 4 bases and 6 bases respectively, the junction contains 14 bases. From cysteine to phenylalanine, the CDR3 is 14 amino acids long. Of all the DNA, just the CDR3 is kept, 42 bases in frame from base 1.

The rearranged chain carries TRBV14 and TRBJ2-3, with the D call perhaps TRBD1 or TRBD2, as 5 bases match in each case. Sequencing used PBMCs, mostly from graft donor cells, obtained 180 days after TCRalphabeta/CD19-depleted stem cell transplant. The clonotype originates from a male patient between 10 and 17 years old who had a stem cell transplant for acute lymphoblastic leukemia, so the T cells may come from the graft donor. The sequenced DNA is TGTGCCAGCAGCCTCAGGGACCTCTCGGATACGCAGTATTTT. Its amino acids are CASSLRDLSDTQYF.